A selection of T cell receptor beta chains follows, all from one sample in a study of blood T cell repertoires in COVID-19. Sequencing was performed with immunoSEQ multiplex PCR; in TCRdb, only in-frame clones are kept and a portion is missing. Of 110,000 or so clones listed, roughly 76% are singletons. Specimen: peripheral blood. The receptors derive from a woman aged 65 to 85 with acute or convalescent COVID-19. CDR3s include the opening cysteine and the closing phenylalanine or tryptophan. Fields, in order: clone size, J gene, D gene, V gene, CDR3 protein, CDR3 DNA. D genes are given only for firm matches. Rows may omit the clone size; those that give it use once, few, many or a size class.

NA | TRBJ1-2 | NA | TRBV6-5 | CASRPTHRDYGYTF | TGTGCCAGCAGGCCCACTCACAGGGACTATGGCTACACCTTC
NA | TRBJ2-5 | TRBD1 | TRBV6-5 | CASSYSTGDRGETQYF | TGTGCCAGCAGTTACTCCACTGGGGACAGGGGGGAGACCCAGTACTTC
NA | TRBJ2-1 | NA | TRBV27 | CASSTYTRSRGNNEQFF | TGTGCCAGCAGCACTTACACGCGGTCAAGGGGAAACAATGAGCAGTTCTTC
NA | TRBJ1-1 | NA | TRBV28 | CASLWAGMNTEAFF | TGTGCCAGCCTCTGGGCAGGAATGAACACTGAAGCTTTCTTT
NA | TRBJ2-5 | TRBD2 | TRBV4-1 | CASSPSGGSETQYF | TGCGCCAGCAGCCCCTCCGGGGGGAGCGAGACCCAGTACTTC
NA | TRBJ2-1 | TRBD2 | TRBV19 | CASSINLAGGLNEQFF | TGTGCCAGTAGTATCAATCTAGCGGGAGGGCTGAATGAGCAGTTCTTC
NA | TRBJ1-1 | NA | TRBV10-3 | CAISESMGMNTEAFF | TGTGCCATCAGTGAGTCGATGGGCATGAACACTGAAGCTTTCTTT
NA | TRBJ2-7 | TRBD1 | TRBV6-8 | CASSYSGPGGHEQYF | TGTGCCAGCAGTTACTCGGGGCCAGGGGGCCACGAGCAGTACTTC
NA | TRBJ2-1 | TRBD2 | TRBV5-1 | CASSSTPGGSYNEQFF | TGCGCCAGCAGCTCCACGCCGGGCGGGAGTTACAATGAGCAGTTCTTC
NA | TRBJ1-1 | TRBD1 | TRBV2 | CASSPGQGNTEAFF | TGTGCCAGCAGCCCCGGACAGGGTAACACTGAAGCTTTCTTT
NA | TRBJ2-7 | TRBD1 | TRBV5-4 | CASSETGSSYEQYF | TGTGCCAGCAGCGAGACAGGGAGCTCCTACGAGCAGTACTTC
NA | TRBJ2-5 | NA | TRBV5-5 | CASSLLGATYQETQYF | TGTGCCAGCAGCTTGTTAGGGGCAACGTACCAAGAGACCCAGTACTTC
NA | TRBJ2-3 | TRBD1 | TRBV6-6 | CASGLSGQGTDTQYF | TGTGCCAGCGGATTGTCGGGACAGGGCACAGATACGCAGTATTTT
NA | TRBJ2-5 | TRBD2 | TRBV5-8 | CASSLQAGVRETQYF | TGTGCCAGCAGCTTACAAGCGGGGGTGAGGGAGACCCAGTACTTC
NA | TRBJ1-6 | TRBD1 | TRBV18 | CASSPTLGRGDSPLHF | TGTGCCAGCTCACCGACCCTCGGCAGGGGGGATTCACCCCTCCACTTT
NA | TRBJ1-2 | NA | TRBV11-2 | CASSMTVNYGYTF | TGTGCCAGCAGCATGACAGTCAACTATGGCTACACCTTC
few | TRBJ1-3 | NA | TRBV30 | CAWSRFRGMGGNTIYF | TGTGCCTGGAGTCGGTTCCGGGGAATGGGAGGAAACACCATATATTTT
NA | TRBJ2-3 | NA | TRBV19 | CASSKSVVDTQYF | TGTGCCAGTAGTAAATCCGTAGTCGATACGCAGTATTTT
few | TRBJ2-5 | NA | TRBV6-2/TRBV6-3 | CASSPLVTETQYF | TGTGCCAGCAGCCCTCTAGTGACGGAGACCCAGTACTTC
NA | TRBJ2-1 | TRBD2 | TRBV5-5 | CASGPGLAENEQFF | TGTGCCAGCGGCCCGGGACTAGCGGAAAATGAGCAGTTCTTC
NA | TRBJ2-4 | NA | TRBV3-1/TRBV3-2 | CASSQVRNIQYF | TGTGCCAGCAGCCAAGTTCGAAACATTCAGTACTTC
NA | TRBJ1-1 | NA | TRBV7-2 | CASSPGHNTEAFF | TGTGCCAGCAGCCCCGGACACAACACTGAAGCTTTCTTT
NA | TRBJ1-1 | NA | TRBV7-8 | CASSSESREAFF | TGTGCCAGCAGCTCCGAGTCCCGCGAAGCTTTCTTT
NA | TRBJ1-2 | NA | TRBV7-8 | CASSLTPPLGYTF | TGTGCCAGCAGCTTGACACCGCCCCTTGGCTACACCTTC
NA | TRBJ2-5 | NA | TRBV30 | CAHSEGDHQETQYF | TGTGCCCACTCGGAGGGAGATCACCAAGAGACCCAGTACTTC
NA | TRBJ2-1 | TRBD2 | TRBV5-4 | CASSFLAGGHEQFF | TGTGCCAGCAGTTTCCTAGCGGGTGGTCATGAGCAGTTCTTC
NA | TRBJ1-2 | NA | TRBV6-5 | CASSYSRDANYGYTF | TGTGCCAGCAGTTACTCGAGAGATGCTAACTATGGCTACACCTTC
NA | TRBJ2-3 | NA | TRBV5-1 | CASSRDFTDTQYF | TGCGCCAGCAGCAGGGACTTCACAGATACGCAGTATTTT
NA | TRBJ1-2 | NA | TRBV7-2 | CASSVDRSYYGYTF | TGTGCCAGCAGCGTAGACAGGAGTTATTATGGCTACACCTTC
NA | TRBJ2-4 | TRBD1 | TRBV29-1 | CSVSGQPSENIQYF | TGCAGCGTGTCGGGACAGCCGTCCGAGAACATTCAGTACTTC
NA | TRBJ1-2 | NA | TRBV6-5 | CASHPGGATVRGYTF | TGTGCCAGCCATCCAGGAGGGGCAACGGTACGTGGCTACACCTTC
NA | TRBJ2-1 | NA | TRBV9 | CASSVYGSNEQFF | TGTGCCAGCAGCGTATACGGGAGCAATGAGCAGTTCTTC
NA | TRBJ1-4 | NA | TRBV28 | CASSLARATNEKLFF | TGTGCCAGCAGTTTAGCCCGAGCAACTAATGAAAAACTGTTTTTT
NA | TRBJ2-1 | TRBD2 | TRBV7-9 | CASSLTGTMDNEQFF | TGTGCCAGCAGCCTTACCGGGACTATGGACAATGAGCAGTTCTTC
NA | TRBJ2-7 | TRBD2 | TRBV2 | CASKRKREGQYEQYF | TGTGCCAGCAAGAGAAAGCGGGAGGGCCAGTACGAGCAGTACTTC
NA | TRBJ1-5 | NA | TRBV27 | CASSLAQGSNQPQHF | TGTGCCAGCAGTCTGGCTCAGGGAAGCAATCAGCCCCAGCATTTT
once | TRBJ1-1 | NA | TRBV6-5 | CASTLAGQRTEAFF | TGTGCCAGCACCCTAGCAGGACAGCGCACTGAAGCTTTCTTT
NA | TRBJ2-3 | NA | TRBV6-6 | CASSYEPGDTDTQYF | TGTGCCAGCAGTTACGAACCGGGGGATACAGATACGCAGTATTTT
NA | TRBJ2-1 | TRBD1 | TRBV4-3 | CASSQWAPRGRLDEQFF | TGCGCCAGCAGCCAATGGGCCCCGAGGGGGCGCCTCGATGAGCAGTTCTTC
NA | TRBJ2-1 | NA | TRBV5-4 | CATLPDWSSYNEQFF | TGTGCCACCCTTCCCGACTGGTCCTCTTACAATGAGCAGTTCTTC
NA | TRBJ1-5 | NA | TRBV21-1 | CASSKEGGQPQHF | TGTGCCAGCAGCAAAGAGGGCGGGCAGCCCCAGCATTTT
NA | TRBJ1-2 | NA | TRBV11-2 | CASSLERGAFYGYTF | TGTGCCAGCAGCTTAGAGCGGGGGGCTTTCTATGGCTACACCTTC
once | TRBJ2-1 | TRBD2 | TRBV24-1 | CATSETSGGTYNEQFF | TGTGCCACCAGTGAAACTAGCGGGGGGACCTACAATGAGCAGTTCTTC
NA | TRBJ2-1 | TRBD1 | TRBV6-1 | CASSETGDSYNEQFF | TGTGCCAGCAGTGAGACAGGGGACTCCTACAATGAGCAGTTCTTC
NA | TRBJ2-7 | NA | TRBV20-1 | CSASSGSLSYEQYF | TGCAGTGCTAGTTCCGGGTCTCTTTCCTACGAGCAGTACTTC
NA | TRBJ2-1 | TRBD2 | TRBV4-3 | CASSQSPGLAANNEQFF | TGCGCCAGCAGCCAATCCCCTGGACTAGCGGCCAACAATGAGCAGTTCTTC
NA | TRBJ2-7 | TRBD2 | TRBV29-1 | CSVAGPQTSPYEQYF | TGCAGCGTCGCTGGGCCCCAGACTAGCCCCTACGAGCAGTACTTC
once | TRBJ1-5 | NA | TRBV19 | CASSISGGRNQPQHF | TGTGCCAGTAGTATAAGCGGCGGACGCAATCAGCCCCAGCATTTT
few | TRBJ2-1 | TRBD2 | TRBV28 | CASSPGTSGDNEQFF | TGTGCCAGCAGTCCGGGGACTAGCGGAGACAATGAGCAGTTCTTC
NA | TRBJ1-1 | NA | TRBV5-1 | CASSLTGRNTEAFF | TGCGCCAGCAGCTTGACAGGGAGGAACACTGAAGCTTTCTTT
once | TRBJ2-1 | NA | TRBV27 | CASSPASFYEQFF | TGTGCCAGCAGTCCGGCTAGCTTCTATGAGCAGTTCTTC